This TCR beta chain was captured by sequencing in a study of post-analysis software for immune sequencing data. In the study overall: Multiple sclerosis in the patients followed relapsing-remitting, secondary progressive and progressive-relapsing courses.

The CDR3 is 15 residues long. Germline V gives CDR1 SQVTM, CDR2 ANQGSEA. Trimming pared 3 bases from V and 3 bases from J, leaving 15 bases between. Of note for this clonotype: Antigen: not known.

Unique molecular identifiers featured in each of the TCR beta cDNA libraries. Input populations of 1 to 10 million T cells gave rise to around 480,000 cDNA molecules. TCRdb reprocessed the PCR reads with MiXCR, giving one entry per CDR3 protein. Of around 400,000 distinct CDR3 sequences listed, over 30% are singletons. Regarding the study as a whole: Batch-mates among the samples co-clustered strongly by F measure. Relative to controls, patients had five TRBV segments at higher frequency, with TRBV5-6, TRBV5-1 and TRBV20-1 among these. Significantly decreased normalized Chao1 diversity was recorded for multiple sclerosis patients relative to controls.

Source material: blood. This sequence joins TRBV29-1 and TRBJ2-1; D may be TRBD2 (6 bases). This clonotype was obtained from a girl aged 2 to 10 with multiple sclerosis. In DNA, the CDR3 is TGCAGCGTTGATCCCCACCTCGGGGGCTACAATGAGCAGTTCTTC. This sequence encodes CSVDPHLGGYNEQFF.